The 10 T cell receptor beta chains listed next were all sequenced from one sample in a study of early T cells in non-severe SARS-CoV-2 infection. TCRdb called the 5' RACE reads again in MiXCR, with one record for every CDR3 protein. The sample lists approximately 100,000 distinct CDR3 sequences, roughly 15% occurring once. The source material was whole blood. The origin of the receptors is an adult who was a healthcare worker with PCR-confirmed SARS-CoV-2 infection or an uninfected control (not recorded which).

This clonotype has more than one count but fewer than ten. This rearrangement joins TRBV6-5 to TRBJ1-4; tentative D call: TRBD1 (6 bases). The V gene lost 5 bases and the J gene lost 5 bases, with 12 bases spanning the gap. Germline CDR1 and CDR2: MNHEY and SVGAGI. The CDR3 sequence is 14 residues long. The CDR3 sequence is CASSPQGPNEKLFF. The CDR3 nucleotides are TGTGCCAGCAGTCCTCAGGGGCCCAATGAAAAACTGTTTTTT.

The genes are TRBV7-9 and TRBJ2-7; TRBD2 matches at 8 bases. V was clipped by 1 base and J by 6 bases; unmatched bases: 11. The CDR3 is made up of 16 amino acids. Germline V gives CDR1 SEHNR, CDR2 FQNEAQ (reference sequence). The CDR3 sequence: CASSLGSGTRVREQYF. For the CDR3, the DNA is TGTGCCAGCAGCTTAGGATCCGGGACTAGGGTACGCGAGCAGTACTTC.

This clonotype was recorded many times. This sequence joins TRBV6-1 and TRBJ1-2; D gene ambiguous. This CDR3 comprises 13 residues. V lost 8 bases and J 4 bases, leaving 14 bases between the germline ends. Germline V gives CDR1 MNHNS, CDR2 SASEGT. In DNA form, the CDR3 reads TGTGCCAGCGCCCTGGAGGGCCCCTATGGCTACACCTTC. Amino acids: CASALEGPYGYTF.

This clonotype showed up many times. This chain connects TRBV6-4 to TRBJ2-3, with a weak D call TRBD2 (6 bases). The V and J ends lost 3 bases and 0 bases respectively, with 10 bases between them. The CDR3 is made up of 15 amino acids. The germline V gene has CDR1 MRHNA and CDR2 SNTAGT. For the CDR3, the DNA is TGTGCCAGCAGTGAGGATAGCGGAAGCACAGATACGCAGTATTTT. Residues: CASSEDSGSTDTQYF.

J is TRBJ2-2 and V is TRBV29-1; TRBD1 is a possible D gene (6 bases). The V gene's germline CDR1 is SQVTM and CDR2 ANQGSEA. This CDR3 has 13 residues. V was shortened by 6 bases and J by 8 bases, with 16 bases between the two germline ends. The CDR3 reads CSVEGHQPGELFF. CDR3 DNA sequence: TGCAGCGTCGAGGGACACCAGCCTGGGGAGCTGTTTTTT.

This clonotype appeared a few times. The CDR3 here is CASSGLPHEQYF. The CDR3 coding sequence is TGTGCCAGCAGCGGGCTCCCCCACGAGCAGTACTTC. The chain recombines TRBV28 with TRBJ2-7; no firm D call. Germline V gene data show CDR1 as MDHEN and CDR2 as SYDVKM. CDR3 length: 12 amino acids. With 6 bases removed from V and 5 bases from J, the gap between germline ends came to 11 bases. Using reference TRBV28 and TRBJ2-7 for the parts outside the CDR3, the full variable domain is DVKVTQSSRYLVKRTGEKVFLECVQDMDHENMFWYRQDPGLGLRLIYFSYDVKMKEKGDIPEGYSVSREKKERFSLILESASTNQTSMYLCASSGLPHEQYFGPGTRLTVT.

This clonotype was observed a few times. The chain joins TRBV10-3 to TRBJ1-2; 9 bases agree with TRBD1. Germline lookup yields CDR1 ENHRY and CDR2 SYGVKD. With 6 bases clipped from V and 7 bases from J, the junction kept 15 bases outside the gene matches. The CDR3 extends over 16 amino acids. The CDR3 sequence is CAISANPGTGYSGYTF. Here the CDR3 DNA reads TGTGCCATCAGCGCAAACCCCGGGACAGGGTACTCTGGCTACACCTTC.

This clonotype was picked up many times. The genes are TRBV3-1 and TRBJ2-3; unclear D gene. CDR3 length: 12 residues. Germline V CDR1 and CDR2: LGHDT, YNNKEL (reference sequence). Trimming removed 1 base at V and 3 bases at J, with 2 bases between. The CDR3 spells CASSQGTDTQYF. CDR3 nucleotides: TGTGCCAGCAGCCAAGGGACAGATACGCAGTATTTT.

The V gene is TRBV3-1, the J gene TRBJ2-2; D uncertain. V was clipped by 1 base and J by 0 bases, with 9 bases between them. The germline V gene encodes CDR1 LGHDT and CDR2 YNNKEL (reference sequence). This CDR3 comprises 16 residues. The chain's CDR3 is CASSQVGPTNTGELFF. The CDR3 DNA sequence: TGTGCCAGCAGCCAAGTTGGACCAACGAACACCGGGGAGCTGTTTTTT.

Only a few counts were recorded for this clonotype. The rearrangement uses TRBV6-6 and TRBJ2-4; the match to TRBD1 covers 8 bases. CDR1 is MNHNY, CDR2 SVGAGI, per germline (reference sequence). CDR3 size: 16 residues. V was pared by 4 bases and J by 3 bases, with 8 bases of the junction left unmatched. CDR3 sequence reads: CASSFLTGEIKNIQYF. CDR3 nucleotide sequence: TGTGCCAGCAGTTTCCTGACAGGGGAGATCAAAAACATTCAGTACTTC.